These T cell receptor beta chains were read from a single sample in a study of cytomegalovirus exposure and HLA in healthy donors. The protocol was immunoSEQ multiplex PCR, while the TCRdb copy is restricted to in-frame clones and leaves out a portion. Seen here are 100,000 or so clones, around 84% observed once, and the top ten hold around 1.3%. Sequencing used PBMCs. These receptors all come from a man between 25 and 39 years old in good health and CMV-seronegative. Both conserved end residues are part of each CDR3. A D gene is named only where the DNA matches it firmly. Clone size is shown for a subset of rows, as once, few, many or a class of expanded clone.

TRBD1	13	TRBV19	.	TRBJ2-5	TGTGCCAGTAGTATGGACAGGGGAGAGACCCAGTACTTC	CASSMDRGETQYF
.	16	TRBV4-3	few	TRBJ1-4	TGCGCCAGCAGCCCAACTTTCGGTGCAACTAATGAAAAACTGTTTTTT	CASSPTFGATNEKLFF
.	11	TRBV28	.	TRBJ2-5	TGTGCCAGTCGGCGGGAAGGGACCCAGTACTTC	CASRREGTQYF
TRBD2	17	TRBV9	.	TRBJ2-1	TGTGCCAGCAGCGTAGTAAGTGGGACTAGCGGGGGACATGAGCAGTTCTTC	CASSVVSGTSGGHEQFF
TRBD1	15	TRBV5-1	.	TRBJ1-5	TGCGCCAGCAGCTTGGGCCAGGGGGCGGACCAGCCCCAGCATTTT	CASSLGQGADQPQHF
.	14	TRBV10-3	few	TRBJ1-2	TGTGCCCTCAAAGCCCCCCAGGGGTCGGGTGGCTACACCTTC	CALKAPQGSGGYTF
TRBD1	14	TRBV5-1	.	TRBJ2-7	TGCGCCAGCAGCAAAGGGGACAGTTTATACGAGCAGTACTTC	CASSKGDSLYEQYF
.	17	TRBV4-3	.	TRBJ2-7	TGCGCCAGCAGCCGGGCGACCGGGGACTTGATGACCTACGAGCAGTACTTC	CASSRATGDLMTYEQYF
TRBD1	16	TRBV9	.	TRBJ2-5	TGTGCCAGCAGCCCCTTTGACAGGGCGTACCAAGAGACCCAGTACTTC	CASSPFDRAYQETQYF
.	14	TRBV9	.	TRBJ1-2	TGTGCCAGCAGACCCATCAGGGGAGACTTCCCTTACACCTTC	CASRPIRGDFPYTF
.	15	TRBV11-3	.	TRBJ2-2	TGTGCCAGCAGCTTAGGACTACAGGGAACCGGGGAGCTGTTTTTT	CASSLGLQGTGELFF
.	17	TRBV7-8	few	TRBJ2-5	TGTGCCAGCAGCTTATTTGATGGCGGCAGGGACCAAGAGACCCAGTACTTC	CASSLFDGGRDQETQYF
TRBD2	16	TRBV11-2	.	TRBJ2-5	TGTGCCAGCAGCTTAGCTTTAGCGGGGACCCGAGAGACCCAGTACTTC	CASSLALAGTRETQYF
TRBD1	14	TRBV11-2	.	TRBJ2-7	TGTGCCAGCAGCCCAGACAGGGCTCGAAGGGAGCAGTACTTC	CASSPDRARREQYF
.	13	TRBV18	.	TRBJ1-2	TGTGCCAGCTCACCCGAGGCATCGGCTGGCTACACCTTC	CASSPEASAGYTF
TRBD1	13	TRBV6-5	few	TRBJ1-3	TGTGCCAGCTCCCAGGACAGGGGAAACACCATATATTTT	CASSQDRGNTIYF
.	14	TRBV4-1	.	TRBJ1-1	TGCGCCAGCAGCCAAGTGCCGGGTATGACTGAAGCTTTCTTT	CASSQVPGMTEAFF
.	14	TRBV9	.	TRBJ2-1	TGTGCCAGCAGCCGAAAGACAGAAGCCAATGAGCAGTTCTTC	CASSRKTEANEQFF
.	14	TRBV6-1	.	TRBJ1-2	TGTGCCAGCAGTGAGTTAAAGGAGTACTATGGCTACACCTTC	CASSELKEYYGYTF
.	15	TRBV14	.	TRBJ1-1	TGTGCCAGCAGCCATCTCTTACACTATAGCACTGAAGCTTTCTTT	CASSHLLHYSTEAFF